This T cell receptor beta chain originates from a study of blood T cell repertoires in COVID-19 (dated by TCRdb to 2018 to 2020). With respect to the entire study: Samples covering the acute and convalescent phases of COVID-19 were provided by collaborators in the United States, Italy and Spain. The repertoires were released in a freely available public database intended as a resource for research on the immune response to SARS-CoV-2. Nearly every sample came with metadata listing a de-identified subject ID, COVID-19 status, age in years and sex. Where HLA class I and class II types were available, the types were taken from metadata supplied by the sample provider, not from assay-based typing. The samples were drawn from two sources: the first 160 participants of the ongoing ImmuneRACE study, and 950 to 1,500 subjects contributed by 6 global collaborators. The prospective study material was composed of cDNA or gDNA derived from T cells, B-cell-depleted T cells, or PBMCs. Deeply sampled blood TCRbeta repertoires from subjects exposed to, actively infected with, or recovered from COVID-19 were included in the dataset. Beyond this particular receptor, the publication reports: How much clinical and demographic metadata was included differed by source and by participant, and the metadata was provided uncurated.

TCRbeta CDR3 regions were amplified from genomic DNA by means of the immunoSEQ Assay, a bias-controlled multiplex PCR. In the authors' own workflow: The number of nucleated cells in each sample was estimated by amplification of reference gene primers within the assay. Sequence reads were collapsed and filtered to measure the absolute abundance of every unique TCRbeta CDR3 rearrangement. For each sample, productive Simpson clonality was calculated as the square root of Simpson's diversity index across productive rearrangements. Entries here come from immuneACCESS through TCRdb and include only in-frame sequences with V and J called. Some clones fail to appear in such tables; in the studies checked, an unresolved V gene covers under half of the shortfall, and the cause of the remainder is unknown. D and trimming were read from the DNA, whereas the V and J calls and clone size are those reported in that table. Here the sample has some 42,000 clones; about 85% occur a single time. The top ten clones comprise roughly 5.2% of the sample.

Measured from the cysteine to the phenylalanine, the CDR3 is 14 residues long. CDR3 DNA only is kept here, 42 bases in frame from base 1. V is pared back by 4 bases and J by 4 bases, with 11 bases lying between the germline termini. CDR1 SGHAT and CDR2 FQDESV were looked up in the germline V gene (reference sequence). Whole blood was collected in K2EDTA tubes by collaborating institutions according to the institutions' own protocols. Collaborator samples were shipped for TCRbeta analysis as frozen whole blood, isolated PBMCs, or DNA extracted from either sample type. On this clone: Which antigen it targets is not known. No much larger clonotype is one base removed from it; base qualities were not supplied.

The sequencing sample was made of peripheral blood. The clonotype was recovered from a man aged 45-65 years with active COVID-19. The chain joins TRBV11-1 to TRBJ1-3; TRBD1 is possibly the D segment (6 matching bases). Read as DNA, the sequence is TGTGCCAGCAGCTCAAACAGGGTCGGAAACACCATATATTTT. Translated, it reads CASSSNRVGNTIYF.